This is a list of T cell receptor beta chains from one sample in a study of blood T cells in healthy people across ages. TCRdb analysed the 5' RACE reads with MiXCR anew, one entry per CDR3 protein. The sample shows fewer than 1,000,000 distinct CDR3 sequences, less than 60% of them seen only once. The sample was blood. These TCRs come from a man older than 75 in good health. Each CDR3 is given with its conserved first and last residue. A D gene is named only where the DNA matches it firmly. Not all rows give a size; the values are once, few, many and, for expanded clones, a class.

V gene,clone size,D gene,J gene,CDR3 DNA,CDR3 protein
TRBV7-3,few,.,TRBJ2-3,TGTGCCAGCAGCTTAATGCCAGATACAGATACGCAGTATTTT,CASSLMPDTDTQYF
TRBV6-2/TRBV6-3,.,.,TRBJ2-1,TGTGCCAGCAGTTACCCCCTGTCTTACAATGAGCAGTTCTTC,CASSYPLSYNEQFF
TRBV5-1,many,.,TRBJ2-5,TGCGCCAGCAGCCCCAGCCAGCCGATACAAGAGACCCAGTACTTC,CASSPSQPIQETQYF
TRBV15,.,TRBD2,TRBJ2-3,TGTGCCACCAGCAGGGAACTAGCGGCCACAGATACGCAGTATTTT,CATSRELAATDTQYF
TRBV7-2,.,.,TRBJ2-5,TGTGCCAGCAGCTACGCGGCAGGGCGGGAGACCCAGTACTTC,CASSYAAGRETQYF
TRBV15,once,.,TRBJ1-1,TGTGCCACCAGCAAGATTGGCAGGGCCGACACTGAAGCTTTCTTT,CATSKIGRADTEAFF
TRBV18,once,TRBD1,TRBJ2-3,TGTGCCAGCTCACCAAGGACAGGGTTGGTAGATACGCAGTATTTT,CASSPRTGLVDTQYF
TRBV25-1,many,.,TRBJ2-3,TGTGCCAGCAGTGGGACTCTTGGACTGACAGATACGCAGTATTTT,CASSGTLGLTDTQYF
TRBV12-3/TRBV12-4,.,.,TRBJ2-4,TGTGCCAGCAGACCACCTACAGAGAAGTATACCCAGTACTTC,CASRPPTEKYTQYF
TRBV7-2,.,TRBD1,TRBJ2-7,TGTGCCAGCAGCCCGGGGACAGGGAACCACAATGAGCAGTACTTC,CASSPGTGNHNEQYF
TRBV10-3,.,TRBD2,TRBJ2-7,TGTGCCATCAGGAACCATTTAGCGGGAGGCCCCTACGAGCAGTACTTC,CAIRNHLAGGPYEQYF
TRBV15,many,TRBD1,TRBJ2-7,TGCGCCACCTCTAGGGACAGACTCTACGAGCAGTACTTC,CATSRDRLYEQYF
TRBV11-2,many,.,TRBJ1-1,TGTGCCAGCAGCTCCACCGGGACAAACTCATGTGAAGCTTTCTTT,CASSSTGTNSCEAFF
TRBV20-1,few,.,TRBJ2-2,TGCAGTGCCCTCCCCGACTTGGACGGAGGGGACACCGGGGAGCTGTTTTTT,CSALPDLDGGDTGELFF
TRBV7-2,.,TRBD2,TRBJ2-7,TGTGCCAGCAGGAAAACTAGCGGGGGATACGAGCAGTACTTC,CASRKTSGGYEQYF
TRBV5-1,.,TRBD1,TRBJ2-3,TGCGCCAGCAGCATGTGGACAGGGGCGATCCCAGATACGCAGTATTTT,CASSMWTGAIPDTQYF
TRBV7-2,.,TRBD2,TRBJ2-7,TGTGCCAGCAGTCGCCAACCGGGACTAGTGGACTACGAGCAGTACTTC,CASSRQPGLVDYEQYF
TRBV12-3/TRBV12-4,.,.,TRBJ2-3,TGTGCCAGCAGTTTATTAGCGAGCGCCCCAGATACGCAGTATTTT,CASSLLASAPDTQYF
TRBV7-2,few,TRBD2,TRBJ2-5,TGTGCCAGCAGCCCCCCGGGACTAGCCCAAGAGACCCAGTACTTC,CASSPPGLAQETQYF
TRBV11-2,.,TRBD1,TRBJ2-5,TGTGCCAGCAGCTTCCAGAGAATCCCGGGACAGGGGGCAGCGGGAGGAGAGACCCAGTACTTC,CASSFQRIPGQGAAGGETQYF
TRBV28,.,TRBD2,TRBJ2-7,TGTGCCAGCAGTCTGCGACTAGCGGGAGGTTCCTACGAGCAGTACTTC,CASSLRLAGGSYEQYF
TRBV20-1,once,TRBD1,TRBJ1-4,TGCAGTGCCCAGATACAGGGGAGGACTAATGAAAAACTGTTTTTT,CSAQIQGRTNEKLFF
TRBV6-1,few,.,TRBJ1-2,TGTGCCAGCAGTCCACAGGGAAACTATGGCTACACCTTC,CASSPQGNYGYTF
TRBV20-1,.,.,TRBJ1-1,TGCAGTGCTCGCGGCCCCGACCCTGAAGCTTTCTTT,CSARGPDPEAFF
TRBV15,.,.,TRBJ1-5,TGTGCCACCGGCAGAGCTATAAGTAGCAATCAGCCCCAGCATTTT,CATGRAISSNQPQHF
TRBV4-3,.,TRBD1,TRBJ2-7,TGCGCCAGCAGCCAGACAGGGGGTTCTACCTACGAGCAGTACTTC,CASSQTGGSTYEQYF
TRBV11-3,few,.,TRBJ2-6,TGTGCCGATGGGGGGCCCGCATCTGGGGCCAACGTCCTGACTTTC,CADGGPASGANVLTF
TRBV5-1,few,TRBD2,TRBJ2-1,TGCGCCAGCAGCCCGACTAGCGGGAGGGAGAGTGAGCAGTTCTTC,CASSPTSGRESEQFF
TRBV14,.,.,TRBJ1-1,TGTGCCAGCAGCCAAGATCTTCTCGGGGGGATGAACACTGAAGCTTTCTTT,CASSQDLLGGMNTEAFF
TRBV4-1,.,TRBD2,TRBJ2-5,TGCGCCAGCAGCCAAGAGCGGGGGGCAATGACGGAGACCCAGTACTTC,CASSQERGAMTETQYF
TRBV7-2,.,.,TRBJ1-2,TGTGCCAGCAGCTTAGCTATGCCGGGAAGCGGAGGCTACACCTTC,CASSLAMPGSGGYTF
TRBV4-3,.,TRBD1,TRBJ2-1,TGCGCCAGCAGCCAAGGGACAGGGGGACCCTACAATGAGCAGTTCTTC,CASSQGTGGPYNEQFF
TRBV29-1,once,.,TRBJ2-3,TGCAGCGCCGTCCTAGCGAATAGCACAGATACGCAGTATTTT,CSAVLANSTDTQYF
TRBV6-2/TRBV6-3,few,.,TRBJ2-1,TGTGCCAGCAGACCACTAGCTTCCTTCTACAATGAGCAGTTCTTC,CASRPLASFYNEQFF
TRBV15,.,.,TRBJ2-2,TGTGCCACCAAAGGACTCCCTCAAAGGGGCGGGGAGCTGTTTTTT,CATKGLPQRGGELFF
TRBV5-1,few,.,TRBJ2-5,TGCGCCAGCAGCTTGGTGGGGTCTCGAGGCCAAGAGACCCAGTACTTC,CASSLVGSRGQETQYF
TRBV29-1,once,.,TRBJ2-3,TGCAGCGGGGGACATGGGGCAGACACAGATACGCAGTATTTT,CSGGHGADTDTQYF
TRBV12-3/TRBV12-4,few,TRBD2,TRBJ2-1,TGTGCCAGCACCCGCGGTGGGCGGGAGAGGGATGAGCAGTTCTTC,CASTRGGRERDEQFF
TRBV7-2,few,.,TRBJ2-3,TGTGCCAGCAGCGTCCGGGACCTCACAGATACGCAGTATTTT,CASSVRDLTDTQYF
TRBV12-3/TRBV12-4,.,TRBD2,TRBJ2-7,TGTGCCAGCAGTCTTAGCGGGAGAATGGGAAGAAATGAGCAGTACTTC,CASSLSGRMGRNEQYF
TRBV7-6,once,.,TRBJ2-6,TGTGCCAGCAACGATTATGGACTAACCTTCTCTGGGGCCAACGTCCTGACTTTC,CASNDYGLTFSGANVLTF
TRBV6-2/TRBV6-3,few,TRBD2,TRBJ2-3,TGTGCCAGCAGTCTGAGGGCTAGCGGGAGCGGCACAGATACGCAGTATTTT,CASSLRASGSGTDTQYF
TRBV7-9,.,.,TRBJ2-5,TGTGCCAGCAGCTTAAGGGGGGGACGGAACAATGAGCAGTACTTC,CASSLRGGRNNEQYF
TRBV3-1,.,TRBD2,TRBJ2-1,TGTGCCAGCATGGGCTTTGCGGGAGGGCCCTCGAATGAGCAGTTCTTC,CASMGFAGGPSNEQFF
TRBV7-2,.,.,TRBJ1-4,TGTGCCAGCAGCCCTTGGACAGCTGGGGGAGAAAAACTGTTTTTT,CASSPWTAGGEKLFF
TRBV28,few,.,TRBJ2-1,TGTGCCAGCGCATGGGCCAGGGACAATGAGCAGTTCTTC,CASAWARDNEQFF
TRBV6-2/TRBV6-3,.,TRBD2,TRBJ2-7,TGTGCCAGCAGTTACCGGACTAGCGGGAAAACATCCTACGAGCAGTACTTC,CASSYRTSGKTSYEQYF
TRBV6-5,many,.,TRBJ1-1,TGTGCCAGCAGTTATCGGAGGGGTACTGAAGCTTTCTTT,CASSYRRGTEAFF
TRBV20-1,.,TRBD1,TRBJ2-6,TGCAGTGCTCAGGGACAGGGGGCGCCAGGGCGGGCCAACGTCCTGACTTTC,CSAQGQGAPGRANVLTF
TRBV7-2,few,TRBD2,TRBJ2-3,TGTGCCAGCAGCTTAGTGGGCGGGAGATCCCCCGATACGCAGTATTTT,CASSLVGGRSPDTQYF
TRBV15,.,TRBD1,TRBJ2-1,TGTGCCACCAGCAGAGAACCGGGACAGTACAATGAGCAGTTCTTC,CATSREPGQYNEQFF
TRBV10-3,.,.,TRBJ1-2,TGTGCCATCAGCCGAGAGGCTGCGGTTCGAGGCTACACCTTC,CAISREAAVRGYTF
TRBV6-1,.,TRBD2,TRBJ2-3,TGTGCCAGCAGTCAAGGCCAGACTAGCGGGATGACAGATACGCAGTATTTT,CASSQGQTSGMTDTQYF
TRBV29-1,many,.,TRBJ2-7,TGCAGCGTCGGGACGGGGGCGAATCCAGCCTACGAGCAGTACTTC,CSVGTGANPAYEQYF